Here is one T cell receptor (beta chain) with its context. Amplification of TCR beta CDR3 regions was performed using RNA transcripts as template. The TCR CDR3 was amplified in a first-round RT-PCR using the HTBI primer set. TCRdb redid the calling of the multiplex PCR reads with MiXCR, one entry per CDR3 protein. The table records about 560,000 distinct CDR3 sequences, over 15% of them present only once. Per the germline V gene, CDR1 is SGHTA and CDR2 is FQGNSA. V trimming: 5 bases; J trimming: 9 bases; junction bases outside the gene matches: 10. This CDR3 has 15 amino acids. This sample stems from a study of T cells in Graves' hyperthyroidism and ophthalmopathy. No ophthalmopathy progression within 18 months constituted stable Graves' hyperthyroidism.

The chain couples TRBV7-2 to TRBJ2-1, with 10 bases identical to TRBD2. The sequence came from a woman between 18 and 29 years old with Graves' hyperthyroidism. The sample comprised blood. The CDR3 is CASSASGSSIFEQFF. CDR3 sequence (DNA): TGTGCCAGCAGCGCTAGCGGGAGTTCAATATTTGAGCAGTTCTTC.